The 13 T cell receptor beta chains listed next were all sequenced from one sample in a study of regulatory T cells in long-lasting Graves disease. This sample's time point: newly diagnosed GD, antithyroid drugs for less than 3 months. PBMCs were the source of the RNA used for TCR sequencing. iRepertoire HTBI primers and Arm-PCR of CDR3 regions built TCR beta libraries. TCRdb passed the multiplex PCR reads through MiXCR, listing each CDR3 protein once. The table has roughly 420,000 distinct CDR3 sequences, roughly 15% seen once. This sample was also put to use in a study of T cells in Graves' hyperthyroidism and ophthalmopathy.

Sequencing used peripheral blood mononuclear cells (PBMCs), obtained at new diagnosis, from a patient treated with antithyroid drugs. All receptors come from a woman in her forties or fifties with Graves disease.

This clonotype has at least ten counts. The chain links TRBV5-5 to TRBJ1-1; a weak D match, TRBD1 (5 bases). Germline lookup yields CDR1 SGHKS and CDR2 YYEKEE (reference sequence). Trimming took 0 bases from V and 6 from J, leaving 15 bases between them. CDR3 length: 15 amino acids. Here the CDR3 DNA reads TGTGCCAGCAGCTTGGCGGGTAGGACAATCCCTGAAGCTTTCTTT. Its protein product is CASSLAGRTIPEAFF.

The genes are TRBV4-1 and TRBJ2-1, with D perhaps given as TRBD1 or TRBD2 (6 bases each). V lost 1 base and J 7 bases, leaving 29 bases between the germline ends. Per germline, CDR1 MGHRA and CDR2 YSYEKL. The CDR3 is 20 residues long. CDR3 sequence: CASSQANYEGTGGRKNEQFF. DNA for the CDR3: TGCGCCAGCAGCCAAGCCAACTACGAGGGCACCGGGGGCAGGAAGAATGAGCAGTTCTTC.

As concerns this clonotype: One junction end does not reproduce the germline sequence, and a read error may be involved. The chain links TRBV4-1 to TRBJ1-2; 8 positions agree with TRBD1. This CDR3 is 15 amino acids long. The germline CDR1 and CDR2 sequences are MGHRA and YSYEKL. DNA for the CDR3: TGCGCCGGCAGCCAACGAACGGACAGGGTGGGAGGCTACACCTTC. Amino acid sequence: CAGSQRTDRVGGYTF.

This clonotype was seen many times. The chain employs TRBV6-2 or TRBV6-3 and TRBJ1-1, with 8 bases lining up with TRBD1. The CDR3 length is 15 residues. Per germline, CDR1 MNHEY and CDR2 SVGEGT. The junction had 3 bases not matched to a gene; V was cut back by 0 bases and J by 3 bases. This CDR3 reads CASSYSPTGDTEAFF. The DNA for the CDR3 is TGTGCCAGCAGTTACTCCCCGACAGGGGACACTGAAGCTTTCTTT.

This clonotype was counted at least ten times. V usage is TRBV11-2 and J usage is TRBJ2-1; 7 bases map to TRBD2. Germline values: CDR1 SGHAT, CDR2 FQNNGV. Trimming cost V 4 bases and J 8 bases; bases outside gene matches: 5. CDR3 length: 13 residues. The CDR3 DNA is TGTGCCAGCAGCTCCCGACTAGCCGATGAGCAGTTCTTC. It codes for CASSSRLADEQFF.

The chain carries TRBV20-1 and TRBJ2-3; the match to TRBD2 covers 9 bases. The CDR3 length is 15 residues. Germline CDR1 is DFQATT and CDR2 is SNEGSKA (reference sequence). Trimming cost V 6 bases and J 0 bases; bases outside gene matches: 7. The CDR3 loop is CSALIAGESTDTQYF. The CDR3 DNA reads TGCAGTGCCCTAATAGCGGGAGAGAGCACAGATACGCAGTATTTT.

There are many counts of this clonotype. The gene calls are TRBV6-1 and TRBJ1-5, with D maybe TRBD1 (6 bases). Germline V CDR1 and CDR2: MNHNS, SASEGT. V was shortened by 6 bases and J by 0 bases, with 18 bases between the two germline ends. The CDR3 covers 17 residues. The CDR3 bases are TGTGCCAGCAGCACGCCGTGGGACACCAATAGCAATCAGCCCCAGCATTTT. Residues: CASSTPWDTNSNQPQHF.

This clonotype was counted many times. The CDR3 loop reads CASSFAWQNTGELFF. DNA of the CDR3: TGTGCCAGCAGTTTTGCGTGGCAAAACACCGGGGAGCTGTTTTTT. The chain couples TRBV28 to TRBJ2-2; D uncertain. The germline gives CDR1 MDHEN, CDR2 SYDVKM. Trimming removed 3 bases at V and 2 bases at J, with 10 bases between. The CDR3 extends over 15 amino acids.

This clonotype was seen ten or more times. CDR3 residues: CASSADRGGGETQYF. CDR3 coding DNA: TGTGCCAGCAGCGCCGACAGGGGAGGGGGAGAGACCCAGTACTTC. The V and J genes are TRBV2 and TRBJ2-5; a weak D match, TRBD1 (8 bases). The germline V and J ends were trimmed by 6 bases and 4 bases, with 18 bases remaining between them. The CDR3 extends over 15 amino acids. Germline assignment: CDR1 SNHLY and CDR2 FYNNEI.

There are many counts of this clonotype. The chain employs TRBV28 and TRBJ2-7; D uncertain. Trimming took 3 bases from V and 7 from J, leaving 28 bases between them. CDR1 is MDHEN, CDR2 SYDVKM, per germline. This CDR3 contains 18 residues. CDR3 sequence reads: CASSLAYYLSDERLEQYF. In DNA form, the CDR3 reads TGTGCCAGCAGTTTGGCCTACTACCTCAGCGACGAACGCCTTGAGCAGTACTTC.

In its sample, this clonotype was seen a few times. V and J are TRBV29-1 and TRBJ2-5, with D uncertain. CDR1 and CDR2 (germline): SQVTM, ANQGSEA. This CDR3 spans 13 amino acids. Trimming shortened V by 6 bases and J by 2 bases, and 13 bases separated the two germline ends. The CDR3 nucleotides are TGCAGCGTCATACAAGAAAATCAAGAGACCCAGTACTTC. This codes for CSVIQENQETQYF.

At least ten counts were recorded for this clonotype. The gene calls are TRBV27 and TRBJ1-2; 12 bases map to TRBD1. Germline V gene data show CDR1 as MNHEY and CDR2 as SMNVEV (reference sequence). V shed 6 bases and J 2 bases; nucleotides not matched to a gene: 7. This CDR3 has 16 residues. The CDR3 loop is CASRPTGQGANYGYTF. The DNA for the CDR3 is TGTGCCAGCAGGCCAACGGGACAGGGGGCCAACTATGGCTACACCTTC.

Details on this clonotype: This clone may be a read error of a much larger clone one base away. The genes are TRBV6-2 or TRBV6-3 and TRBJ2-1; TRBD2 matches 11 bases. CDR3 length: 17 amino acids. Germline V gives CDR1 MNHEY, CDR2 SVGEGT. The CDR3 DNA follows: TGTGCCAGCAGTGAAGGGGCTACGGGACTAGCGGAAGAGACCCAGTGCTTC. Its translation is CASSEGATGLAEETQCF.